The 32 T cell receptor beta chains below all came from one sample that was sequenced in a study of cytomegalovirus exposure and HLA in healthy donors. Researchers ran the PCR with 60 Vbeta and 13 Jbeta primers. Sequenced by immunoSEQ multiplex PCR; TCRdb stores in-frame clones only, minus some. Among roughly 120,000 clones listed, under 80% were seen once. The sample was PBMCs. These receptors originate from a woman aged 45-65 years in good health and CMV-seropositive.

The chain recombines TRBV19 with TRBJ1-5, with 10 bases that match TRBD1. The ends lost 7 bases at V and 5 bases at J; junction bases unmatched: 11. CDR1 is LNHDA and CDR2 is SQIVND in the germline V gene (reference sequence). This CDR3 spans 16 amino acids. Here the CDR3 reads CASTKLRGQGDQPQHF. Written as DNA, the CDR3 is TGTGCCAGTACCAAATTAAGAGGACAGGGGGATCAGCCCCAGCATTTT.

The chain employs TRBV10-3 and TRBJ2-1; D possibly corresponds to TRBD2 (6 bases). Trimming pared 0 bases from V and 0 bases from J, leaving 9 bases between. The CDR3 is 16 amino acids. Germline loops: CDR1 ENHRY, CDR2 SYGVKD. Here the CDR3 reads CAISESYGSSYNEQFF. CDR3 sequence (DNA): TGTGCCATCAGTGAGTCGTACGGGAGCTCCTACAATGAGCAGTTCTTC.

This chain joins TRBV5-1 and TRBJ1-4, with 9 bases identical to TRBD1. This CDR3 has 14 residues. Germline CDR1 and CDR2: SGHRS and YFSETQ. V shed 3 bases, J shed 8 bases, and the junction held 5 bases outside the gene matches. CDR3 in amino acids: CASSSGQGWEKLFF. CDR3 sequence (DNA): TGCGCCAGCAGCTCGGGACAGGGATGGGAAAAACTGTTTTTT.

The chain couples TRBV9 to TRBJ2-2; 7 bases are a match to TRBD1. V gave up 0 bases and J gave up 1 base; unmatched junction bases: 3. The germline V gene has CDR1 SGDLS and CDR2 YYNGEE. The CDR3 extends over 16 amino acids. The chain's CDR3 is CASSVVGGVNTGELFF. Written as DNA, the CDR3 is TGTGCCAGCAGCGTAGTAGGGGGCGTGAACACCGGGGAGCTGTTTTTT.

V gene TRBV4-3 combines with J gene TRBJ2-1; no clear D. CDR3 size: 15 residues. Trimming cost V 2 bases and J 5 bases, with 13 bases left between them. The V gene's germline CDR1 is LGHNA and CDR2 YSLEER. The CDR3 reads CASSQLASSDNEQFF. CDR3 nucleotides: TGCGCCAGCAGCCAACTCGCTTCTTCGGACAATGAGCAGTTCTTC.

This clone was picked up one time. In this CDR3 the conserved last residue, phenylalanine or tryptophan, is missing, so a read error is likely. The limits of the CDR3 on the DNA are not certain, so only TCRdb's listed CDR3 is given. The chain links TRBV2 to TRBJ2-7; the table's D gene call, TRBD2, was not cross checked with the DNA. The CDR3 is 12 residues long, counting both termini. The germline V gene has CDR1 SNHLY and CDR2 FYNNEI. This chain's CDR3 is CASSEFDMSRSL.

The V gene is TRBV7-9, the J gene TRBJ2-7, with unresolved D. The CDR3 covers 13 residues. Per germline, CDR1 SEHNR and CDR2 FQNEAQ (reference sequence). V gave up 2 bases and J gave up 2 bases, with 7 bases separating them. In DNA form, the CDR3 reads TGTGCCAGCAGCTTACAGGTAACCTACGAGCAGTACTTC. This gives the protein CASSLQVTYEQYF.

The chain combines TRBV30 with TRBJ1-1; no reliable D call. The CDR3 is 13 amino acids. V gave up 2 bases and J gave up 1 base, with 8 bases separating them. Germline V gives CDR1 GTSNPN, CDR2 SVGIG (reference sequence). CDR3 sequence reads: CAWSTGENTEAFF. The DNA for the CDR3 is TGTGCCTGGAGTACCGGGGAGAACACTGAAGCTTTCTTT.

The rearrangement uses TRBV7-8 and TRBJ1-2; TRBD1 is a possible D gene (5 bases). With 6 bases removed from V and 5 bases from J, the gap between germline ends came to 10 bases. Germline lookup yields CDR1 SGHVS and CDR2 FQNEAQ. There are 12 residues in the CDR3. CDR3 in DNA: TGTGCCAGCAGTCCTGGGGGGTATGGCTACACCTTC. This sequence encodes CASSPGGYGYTF.

V and J are TRBV5-4 and TRBJ2-7, with 7 bases identical to TRBD1. The CDR3 runs to 14 residues. The germline CDR1 and CDR2 sequences are SGHNT and YYREEE (reference sequence). The V and J ends lost 2 bases and 0 bases, in that order; junction bases with no gene match: 2. CDR3 region: CASSLGGPSYEQYF. The CDR3 DNA follows: TGTGCCAGCAGCTTAGGGGGCCCCTCCTACGAGCAGTACTTC.

The V call is TRBV7-6, the J call TRBJ1-5, with D possibly TRBD1 on 6 matching bases. The CDR3 contains 20 residues. Germline V gene lookup returns CDR1 SGHVS and CDR2 FNYEAQ. The V end lost 2 bases, the J end lost 2 bases, and 25 bases lay between the germline ends. The CDR3 region is CASSLYKGTGLEMGNQPQHF. The DNA of the CDR3 is TGTGCCAGCAGCTTATATAAGGGAACAGGGCTGGAAATGGGCAATCAGCCCCAGCATTTT.

The table lists this clone with a few counts. The chain links TRBV28 to TRBJ1-4; D gene ambiguous. Trimming pared 5 bases from V and 7 bases from J, leaving 14 bases between. The CDR3 runs 14 residues. The germline V gene encodes CDR1 MDHEN and CDR2 SYDVKM. This chain's CDR3 is CASSPASRPEKLFF. In DNA, the CDR3 is TGTGCCAGCAGTCCGGCCAGCAGGCCTGAAAAACTGTTTTTT. Drawing the rest from reference TRBV28 and TRBJ1-4, the complete variable domain is DVKVTQSSRYLVKRTGEKVFLECVQDMDHENMFWYRQDPGLGLRLIYFSYDVKMKEKGDIPEGYSVSREKKERFSLILESASTNQTSMYLCASSPASRPEKLFFGSGTQLSVL.

This clone was seen more than once but under ten times. The rearrangement joins TRBV30 to TRBJ2-5; no definite D call. V was pared by 0 bases and J by 2 bases, with 13 bases between. This CDR3 comprises 15 residues. Germline CDR1 reads GTSNPN; CDR2 reads SVGIG (reference sequence). CDR3 in DNA: TGTGCCTGGAGTGTAATTCCAGGAACACAAGAGACCCAGTACTTC. The encoded protein is CAWSVIPGTQETQYF.

CDR3 in amino acids: CSADTGHKNTEAFF. The CDR3 DNA reads TGCAGCGCCGACACAGGACATAAGAACACTGAAGCTTTCTTT. The rearrangement joins TRBV29-1 to TRBJ1-1; D perhaps matches TRBD1 (5 bases). The germline V gene encodes CDR1 SQVTM and CDR2 ANQGSEA. The length of the CDR3 is 14 residues. The V end was cut by 7 bases, the J end by 1 base, with 16 bases between. Complete variable domain (other parts from reference TRBV29-1 and TRBJ1-1): SAVISQKPSRDICQRGTSLTIQCQVDSQVTMMFWYRQQPGQSLTLIATANQGSEATYESGFVIDKFPISRPNLTFSTLTVSNMSPEDSSIYLCSADTGHKNTEAFFGQGTRLTVV.

The chain uses TRBV19 and TRBJ1-5; D uncertain. CDR1 is LNHDA, CDR2 SQIVND, per germline (reference sequence). The CDR3 spans 15 residues. The germline V and J ends were trimmed by 4 bases and 4 bases, with 14 bases remaining between them. The CDR3 DNA reads as TGTGCCAGTAGTACAACAGCCCGAACAAATCAGCCCCAGCATTTT. Protein sequence: CASSTTARTNQPQHF.

This chain joins TRBV30 and TRBJ1-1; 9 positions agree with TRBD1. CDR1 is GTSNPN and CDR2 is SVGIG in the germline V gene (reference sequence). V shed 3 bases and J 1 base; nucleotides not matched to a gene: 15. CDR3 length equals 18 residues. This CDR3 reads CAWRTGTGRWRSNTEAFF. The CDR3 bases are TGTGCCTGGAGGACCGGGACAGGGCGGTGGCGGTCGAACACTGAAGCTTTCTTT.

This clone was counted a few times. This CDR3 is CASSIRQGLGSPLHF. In DNA, the CDR3 is TGTGCCAGCAGCATAAGACAGGGGTTGGGTTCACCCCTCCACTTT. The rearrangement links TRBV5-5 to TRBJ1-6; 8 bases agree with TRBD1. Germline values: CDR1 SGHKS, CDR2 YYEKEE (reference sequence). The CDR3 consists of 15 residues. V was clipped by 4 bases and J by 9 bases; unmatched bases: 9.

The rearrangement links TRBV27 to TRBJ2-5; D gene unclear. CDR1 and CDR2 (germline): MNHEY, SMNVEV (reference sequence). The CDR3 totals 13 residues. Trimming removed 3 bases at V and 5 bases at J, with 10 bases between. CDR3 residues: CASSLDSFETQYF. The CDR3, as DNA: TGTGCCAGCAGTTTGGATAGCTTCGAGACCCAGTACTTC.

The V call is TRBV19, the J call TRBJ2-2, with a weak D call TRBD2 (5 bases). The CDR3 spans 17 residues. The V gene lost 2 bases and the J gene lost 5 bases, with 18 bases spanning the gap. Germline V CDR1 and CDR2: LNHDA, SQIVND (reference sequence). Here the CDR3 DNA reads TGTGCCAGTAGTATACCTGGGTCGGCCCCGGGGACCGGGGAGCTGTTTTTT. Amino acids: CASSIPGSAPGTGELFF.

V and J are TRBV10-2 and TRBJ2-3; D might be TRBD2 (6 bases). Germline V lookup: CDR1 WSHSY, CDR2 SAAADI. The length of the CDR3 is 15 residues. With 2 bases removed from V and 2 bases from J, the gap between germline ends came to 11 bases. The CDR3 nucleotides read TGCGCCAGCAGTGAGGTGGGGGGATTCACAGATACGCAGTATTTT. Its translation: CASSEVGGFTDTQYF.

The V and J genes are TRBV5-1 and TRBJ2-3; D is unclear. The V gene lost 2 bases and the J gene lost 0 bases, with 7 bases spanning the gap. The CDR3 extends over 14 amino acids. Germline V gene lookup returns CDR1 SGHRS and CDR2 YFSETQ. The CDR3, as DNA: TGCGCCAGCAGCTTTTCTACTAGCACAGATACGCAGTATTTT. The encoded protein is CASSFSTSTDTQYF.

The V gene is TRBV2, the J gene TRBJ1-5; 8 nucleotides match TRBD1. The germline V gene encodes CDR1 SNHLY and CDR2 FYNNEI. This CDR3 contains 15 residues. Trimming at V came to 5 bases and at J to 1 base, leaving 4 bases not matched to a gene. Written as DNA, the CDR3 is TGTGCCAGCAGTCAACAGGGGGGAAGCAATCAGCCCCAGCATTTT. This gives the protein CASSQQGGSNQPQHF.

This chain links TRBV7-2 with TRBJ2-7; 13 bases fit TRBD2. The CDR3 loop spans 20 amino acids. Germline V gene sequence: CDR1 SGHTA, CDR2 FQGNSA. The V and J ends lost 4 bases and 5 bases, in that order; junction bases with no gene match: 20. The CDR3 coding sequence is TGTGCCAGCAGCTCAGCGGAGAAAGGATGGACTAGCGGGAGTCTCCACGAGCAGTACTTC. This codes for CASSSAEKGWTSGSLHEQYF.

The genes are TRBV27 and TRBJ1-5; D might be TRBD1 (6 bases). V was clipped by 4 bases and J by 2 bases, with 9 bases between them. The CDR3 has 14 amino acids. Germline V gene lookup returns CDR1 MNHEY and CDR2 SMNVEV (reference sequence). CDR3: CASSSQGGNQPQHF. For the CDR3, the DNA is TGTGCCAGCAGTTCACAGGGCGGCAATCAGCCCCAGCATTTT.

The V gene is TRBV7-9, the J gene TRBJ1-6; D not resolved. The CDR3 loop spans 15 amino acids. V was pared by 2 bases and J by 9 bases, with 14 bases between. The V gene's germline CDR1 is SEHNR and CDR2 FQNEAQ (reference sequence). CDR3 in DNA: TGTGCCAGCAGCTTATGGGCAGGATTGAGTTCACCCCTCCACTTT. Translating gives CASSLWAGLSSPLHF.

The gene calls are TRBV11-2 and TRBJ2-3; 10 bases match TRBD2. This CDR3 contains 14 residues. Germline V CDR1 and CDR2: SGHAT, FQNNGV. The V and J ends lost 3 bases and 4 bases, in that order; junction bases with no gene match: 1. CDR3 bases: TGTGCCAGCAGCTTCCTAGCGGGGGCAGATACGCAGTATTTT. It yields the protein CASSFLAGADTQYF.

The chain carries TRBV28 and TRBJ1-1; TRBD1 matches 7 bases. This CDR3 spans 13 amino acids. V shed 2 bases, J shed 11 bases, and the junction held 8 bases outside the gene matches. Germline values: CDR1 MDHEN, CDR2 SYDVKM. In DNA form, the CDR3 reads TGTGCCAGCAGTTTAAGACAGGGAGGACTGGCTTTCTTT. Residues: CASSLRQGGLAFF.

The chain links TRBV4-2 to TRBJ2-7; TRBD2 is a possible D gene (7 bases). V lost 0 bases, J lost 3 bases, and 21 bases lay in between. This CDR3 spans 18 amino acids. Per germline, CDR1 LGHNA and CDR2 YNFKEQ. Here the CDR3 reads CASSQESAAGGLNYEQYF. CDR3 sequence (DNA): TGTGCCAGCAGCCAAGAAAGCGCAGCCGGGGGGCTTAACTACGAGCAGTACTTC.

This clone has only a few counts. The gene calls are TRBV29-1 and TRBJ1-4, with 10 bases that match TRBD1. This CDR3 is 15 amino acids long. Germline values: CDR1 SQVTM, CDR2 ANQGSEA. V was pared by 0 bases and J by 6 bases, with 4 bases of the junction left unmatched. DNA for the CDR3: TGCAGCGTTGAAGAAGGACAGGGGGTTTATGAAAAACTGTTTTTT. As protein: CSVEEGQGVYEKLFF.

The V call is TRBV14, the J call TRBJ2-4; 8 nucleotides line up with TRBD2. CDR1 and CDR2 (germline): SGHDN, FVKESK. V shed 1 base, J shed 13 bases, and the junction held 12 bases outside the gene matches. The CDR3 loop spans 15 amino acids. CDR3 DNA: TGTGCCAGCAGCCAAGTGGCGGGAGGCCACCAAAACCAGTACTTC. Translating gives CASSQVAGGHQNQYF.

The chain links TRBV4-2 to TRBJ2-3; 9 nucleotides agree with TRBD2. With V trimmed by 0 bases and J by 5 bases, 9 bases remained unmatched. The CDR3 spans 17 residues. Per germline, CDR1 LGHNA and CDR2 YNFKEQ. As DNA, the CDR3 is TGTGCCAGCAGCCAAGATTATGCGGGGGGGCAACAAGATACGCAGTATTTT. Translation: CASSQDYAGGQQDTQYF.

This chain links TRBV2 with TRBJ1-5; no firm D call. The V end was cut by 6 bases, the J end by 5 bases, with 11 bases between. The germline CDR1 and CDR2 sequences are SNHLY and FYNNEI. This CDR3 comprises 13 residues. CDR3 DNA: TGTGCCAGCAGCGGACGGGGAGATCAGCCCCAGCATTTT. This translates into CASSGRGDQPQHF.